The 29 T cell receptor beta chains listed next were all sequenced from one sample in a study of cytomegalovirus exposure and HLA in healthy donors. It was with 60 Vbeta and 13 Jbeta primers that the PCR ran. Using immunoSEQ multiplex PCR, the repertoire was profiled, and TCRdb retains in-frame clones only, with some absent. Among 70,000 to 85,000 clones, under 65% were seen once, and the ten largest hold about 4.7%. The sample consisted of PBMCs. The source is a male donor in good health and CMV-seropositive.

The rearrangement uses TRBV7-3 and TRBJ2-2, with TRBD2 identical over 7 bases. CDR1 and CDR2 from the germline V gene are SGHTA and FQGTGA. The V segment lost 5 bases and the J segment 1 base; nucleotides outside the gene matches: 4. This CDR3 region has 15 residues. This CDR3 reads CASSPTSENTGELFF. DNA for the CDR3: TGTGCCAGCAGCCCAACTAGCGAGAACACCGGGGAGCTGTTTTTT.

V gene TRBV5-6 combines with J gene TRBJ1-1; no definite D call. Germline-derived CDR1 and CDR2 are SGHDT and YYEEEE. V was pared by 0 bases and J by 1 base, with 10 bases between. This CDR3 spans 15 amino acids. CDR3 in amino acids: CASSLEGRPNTEAFF. The CDR3 bases are TGTGCCAGCAGCTTGGAAGGCAGGCCGAACACTGAAGCTTTCTTT.

Only one count was recorded for this clone. The CDR3 spells CASSAGYGTQYF. CDR3 sequence (DNA): TGTGCCAGCAGTGCGGGGTACGGCACCCAGTACTTC. The chain is built from TRBV2 and TRBJ2-5, with D perhaps matching TRBD2 (5 bases). Trimming left V 4 bases short and J 8 bases short, with 11 bases between. The CDR3 runs to 12 residues. Germline V gives CDR1 SNHLY, CDR2 FYNNEI.

The CDR3 loop is CASSTRLASTGELFF. CDR3 sequence (DNA): TGCGCCAGCAGCACCAGGCTAGCGAGTACCGGGGAGCTGTTTTTT. The J gene is TRBJ2-2, the V gene TRBV4-3; D perhaps matches TRBD2 (6 bases). In germline, CDR1 is LGHNA, CDR2 YSLEER. The CDR3 has 15 amino acids. V was trimmed by 5 bases and J by 5 bases, leaving 15 bases between them.

The genes are TRBV25-1 and TRBJ1-4; no firm D call. The V end lost 1 base, the J end lost 0 bases, and 3 bases lay between the germline ends. There are 14 residues in the CDR3. Germline loops: CDR1 MGHDK, CDR2 SYGVNS. The CDR3 sequence is CASSEFATNEKLFF. DNA of the CDR3: TGTGCCAGCAGTGAATTCGCAACTAATGAAAAACTGTTTTTT.

This clone was seen a few times. The chain joins TRBV10-2 to TRBJ2-2; 8 positions match TRBD2. The CDR3 length is 16 residues. V dropped 6 bases and J dropped 6; count of bases not matched to a gene: 12. The V gene's germline CDR1 is WSHSY and CDR2 SAAADI. CDR3 in DNA: TGCGCCAGCAGGGCAGAGGGGTTAGCGGGGCCCGGGGAGCTGTTTTTT. Amino acids: CASRAEGLAGPGELFF.

About this clone itself: The junction differs from germline at one of its ends, possibly a read error. This chain connects TRBV4-1 to TRBJ1-1; TRBD1 matches 8 bases. Germline CDR1 and CDR2: MGHRA and YSYEKL. This CDR3 contains 16 residues. The CDR3 loop is CASNQPNQGAVTEAFF. In nucleotides, the CDR3 is TGCGCCAGCAACCAACCTAACCAGGGGGCTGTCACTGAAGCTTTCTTT.

The chain has TRBV18 and TRBJ1-5; 9 bases match TRBD1. Trimming cost V 0 bases and J 7 bases; bases outside gene matches: 4. This CDR3 has 15 amino acids. Germline CDR1 reads KGHSH; CDR2 reads LQKENI. CDR3 protein: CASSPPGTGSQPQHF. The CDR3 nucleotides read TGTGCCAGCTCACCACCGGGGACAGGGAGCCAGCCCCAGCATTTT. The full variable domain, its missing parts supplied by reference TRBV18 and TRBJ1-5, is NAGVMQNPRHLVRRRGQEARLRCSPMKGHSHVYWYRQLPEEGLKFMVYLQKENIIDESGMPKERFSAEFPKEGPSILRIQQVVRGDSAAYFCASSPPGTGSQPQHFGDGTRLSIL.

V is TRBV27 and J is TRBJ2-7, with D possibly TRBD1 on 6 matching bases. Looked up from germline, CDR1 is MNHEY and CDR2 is SMNVEV (reference sequence). The CDR3 sequence is 18 residues long. Trimming removed 6 bases from V and 2 bases from J, with 26 bases in between. Here the CDR3 reads CASRPFADRSGPPYEQYF. The CDR3 bases are TGTGCCAGCAGACCCTTTGCCGACAGGTCGGGACCCCCCTACGAGCAGTACTTC.

The chain combines TRBV18 with TRBJ2-6; D perhaps matches TRBD1 (5 bases). Per germline, CDR1 KGHSH and CDR2 LQKENI. The germline V and J ends were trimmed by 2 bases and 1 base, with 9 bases remaining between them. There are 16 residues in the CDR3. CDR3 sequence (DNA): TGTGCCAGCTCACCAGGGGCGGTTTCTGGGGCCAACGTCCTGACTTTC. It translates to CASSPGAVSGANVLTF.

This chain's CDR3 is CASSLSPGTSPYEQYF. CDR3 DNA sequence: TGTGCCAGCAGCTTAAGTCCCGGGACTAGTCCCTACGAGCAGTACTTC. The chain has TRBV7-2 and TRBJ2-7; 8 nucleotides line up with TRBD2. CDR1 and CDR2 from the germline V gene are SGHTA and FQGNSA. Trimming removed 2 bases from V and 2 bases from J; junction bases left unmatched: 8. The CDR3 has 16 amino acids.

The CDR3 nucleotides read TGTGCCAGCAGTTACAACCTTCAGGGTCTTGGCACTGAAGCTTTCTTT. Translation gives CASSYNLQGLGTEAFF. The rearrangement links TRBV6-5 to TRBJ1-1, with D possibly matching TRBD1 (5 bases). Per the germline V gene, CDR1 is MNHEY and CDR2 is SVGAGI. V was cut by 2 bases and J by 4 bases, with 17 bases left in between. The CDR3 is made up of 16 amino acids.

This clone was detected a few times. The chain is built from TRBV7-9 and TRBJ1-2; D might be TRBD1 (5 bases). Trimming cost V 1 base and J 4 bases, with 10 bases left between them. From germline, CDR1 is SEHNR and CDR2 FQNEAQ (reference sequence). The CDR3 contains 14 residues. The CDR3 nucleotides are TGTGCCAGCAGCTTAGTTGACAGTTCCTATGGCTACACCTTC. This encodes CASSLVDSSYGYTF.

The V and J genes are TRBV7-2 and TRBJ1-3; D not certain. The germline V gene has CDR1 SGHTA and CDR2 FQGNSA. The length of the CDR3 is 16 residues. V shed 5 bases and J shed 4 bases, with 18 bases lying between them. CDR3: CASSAPAEGYGNTIYF. In DNA form, the CDR3 reads TGTGCCAGCAGCGCCCCTGCAGAGGGTTACGGAAACACCATATATTTT. Combining the CDR3 with reference TRBV7-2 and TRBJ1-3 gives the whole variable domain GAGVSQSPSNKVTEKGKDVELRCDPISGHTALYWYRQSLGQGLEFLIYFQGNSAPDKSGLPSDRFSAERTGGSVSTLTIQRTQQEDSAVYLCASSAPAEGYGNTIYFGEGSWLTVV.

This rearrangement joins TRBV6-1 to TRBJ1-5; perhaps TRBD1 as D (6 bases). The CDR3 contains 14 residues. Germline V gene sequence: CDR1 MNHNS, CDR2 SASEGT. The V and J ends lost 6 bases and 0 bases respectively, with 9 bases between them. The CDR3 loop reads CASRLTGSNQPQHF. Written as DNA, the CDR3 is TGTGCCAGCAGGCTGACAGGTAGCAATCAGCCCCAGCATTTT.

J is TRBJ2-6 and V is TRBV5-6, with 8 bases aligning to TRBD1. The ends lost 1 base at V and 4 bases at J; junction bases unmatched: 7. Germline V gene data show CDR1 as SGHDT and CDR2 as YYEEEE. This CDR3 is built from 17 residues. CDR3 nucleotides: TGTGCCAGCAGCTTGTCTCCCAGGGGGCAAGGGGCCAACGTCCTGACTTTC. Protein: CASSLSPRGQGANVLTF.

The chain employs TRBV7-9 and TRBJ1-1; D possibly corresponds to TRBD1 (6 bases). Per the germline V gene, CDR1 is SEHNR and CDR2 is FQNEAQ (reference sequence). This CDR3 has 13 amino acids. Trimming pared 1 base from V and 5 bases from J, leaving 8 bases between. The CDR3 DNA is TGTGCCAGCAGCTTAGAAGGGGGAACTGAAGCTTTCTTT. Its translation is CASSLEGGTEAFF.

This clone occurred a few times. This chain connects TRBV27 to TRBJ1-3, with D possibly matching TRBD1 (6 bases). Germline loops: CDR1 MNHEY, CDR2 SMNVEV (reference sequence). V shed 2 bases and J shed 0 bases, with 8 bases lying between them. The CDR3 consists of 15 residues. The CDR3 reads CASSLGGLSGNTIYF. The DNA for the CDR3 is TGTGCCAGCAGTTTAGGGGGCCTCTCTGGAAACACCATATATTTT.

The chain carries TRBV7-9 and TRBJ2-5; 7 nucleotides agree with TRBD2. The length of the CDR3 is 15 residues. Germline V gene data show CDR1 as SEHNR and CDR2 as FQNEAQ (reference sequence). The ends lost 5 bases at V and 2 bases at J; junction bases unmatched: 8. CDR3 sequence reads: CASSPGLGGQETQYF. The CDR3 nucleotides read TGTGCCAGCAGCCCGGGCCTGGGGGGGCAAGAGACCCAGTACTTC.

The chain joins TRBV11-1 to TRBJ2-7, with D possibly being TRBD2 (5 bases). V lost 0 bases and J 4 bases, leaving 7 bases between the germline ends. The CDR3 consists of 13 residues. CDR1 is SGHAT and CDR2 is FQDESV in the germline V gene (reference sequence). CDR3: CASSLAGVYEQYF. The CDR3 DNA reads TGTGCCAGCAGCTTAGCCGGGGTATACGAGCAGTACTTC. Full variable domain (remainder filled in from reference TRBV11-1 and TRBJ2-7): EAEVAQSPRYKITEKSQAVAFWCDPISGHATLYWYRQILGQGPELLVQFQDESVVDDSQLPKDRFSAERLKGVDSTLKIQPAELGDSAMYLCASSLAGVYEQYFGPGTRLTVT.

This clone has a single count. The V and J genes are TRBV6-4 and TRBJ1-5; no reliable D call. Per germline, CDR1 MRHNA and CDR2 SNTAGT. The V end was cut by 0 bases, the J end by 3 bases, with 30 bases between. The length of the CDR3 is 22 residues. The CDR3 nucleotides read TGTGCCAGCAGTGACTCGAATCTCGGGAGGGAGTACAGATTATCCTTCAATCAGCCCCAGCATTTT. Translation: CASSDSNLGREYRLSFNQPQHF.

The chain combines TRBV6-1 with TRBJ2-5; 10 bases line up with TRBD2. This CDR3 region has 15 residues. Germline V gene sequence: CDR1 MNHNS, CDR2 SASEGT. The V segment lost 5 bases and the J segment 1 base; nucleotides outside the gene matches: 4. CDR3 coding DNA: TGTGCCAGCAGTCCCCTAGCGGGGGTCCAAGAGACCCAGTACTTC. Its translation is CASSPLAGVQETQYF.

The chain is built from TRBV4-2 and TRBJ2-5, with 12 bases fitting TRBD2. Germline CDR1 reads LGHNA; CDR2 reads YNFKEQ. The J segment lost 8 bases and the V segment lost 0 bases, leaving 7 bases of the junction unmatched. The CDR3 totals 16 residues. CDR3: CASSQDRASGGGTQYF. The DNA for the CDR3 is TGTGCCAGCAGCCAAGATCGGGCTAGCGGGGGGGGCACCCAGTACTTC.

The chain has TRBV27 and TRBJ2-7, with 7 bases aligning to TRBD2. There are 19 residues in the CDR3. The junction had 22 bases not matched to a gene; V was cut back by 5 bases and J by 3 bases. CDR1 and CDR2 from the germline V gene are MNHEY and SMNVEV (reference sequence). In DNA form, the CDR3 reads TGTGCCAGCAGTCCGAAACGTTTCAAAAGACTAGCAAGGAACTACGAGCAGTACTTC. It encodes CASSPKRFKRLARNYEQYF.

The V gene is TRBV6-1, the J gene TRBJ1-2; possible D gene TRBD1, 5 bases. The CDR3 loop spans 13 amino acids. Trimming removed 7 bases from V and 6 bases from J, with 15 bases in between. Germline loops: CDR1 MNHNS, CDR2 SASEGT. The CDR3 here is CASIVSGPNGYTF. Here the CDR3 DNA reads TGTGCCAGCATTGTGTCAGGGCCAAATGGCTACACCTTC.

The chain is built from TRBV19 and TRBJ1-5, with no clear D. Trimming took off 5 bases at V and 6 bases at J, with 17 bases between the two ends. The CDR3 has 15 residues. The germline gives CDR1 LNHDA, CDR2 SQIVND (reference sequence). The CDR3 protein is CASSGVAGRGQPQHF. DNA of the CDR3: TGTGCCAGTAGTGGAGTAGCGGGCAGAGGTCAGCCCCAGCATTTT.

This clone was seen more than once but under ten times. The chain joins TRBV19 to TRBJ2-5; TRBD1 aligns across 9 bases. Germline V CDR1 and CDR2: LNHDA, SQIVND (reference sequence). V shed 6 bases, J shed 1 base, and the junction held 3 bases outside the gene matches. CDR3 length: 14 amino acids. CDR3 in DNA: TGTGCCAGTAGATTGACAGGGGGCCAAGAGACCCAGTACTTC. This encodes CASRLTGGQETQYF.

This chain connects TRBV5-6 to TRBJ2-7, with D possibly being TRBD2 (6 bases). Deletions cut 2 bases from V and 2 bases from J, with 11 bases between. CDR3 length: 14 residues. Germline V CDR1 and CDR2: SGHDT, YYEEEE. The CDR3, as DNA: TGTGCCAGCAGCTTTCCGGGACTGGCCTACGAGCAGTACTTC. Translation gives CASSFPGLAYEQYF.

V usage is TRBV6-6 and J usage is TRBJ2-3; possible D gene TRBD2, 5 bases. Germline CDR1 MNHNY, CDR2 SVGAGI (reference sequence). This CDR3 is 15 amino acids long. V was shortened by 10 bases and J by 2 bases, with 19 bases between the two germline ends. DNA of the CDR3: TGTGCCACCCACCCCGGTGGGAGATCCACAGATACGCAGTATTTT. Encoded protein: CATHPGGRSTDTQYF.